This T cell receptor (beta chain) was retrieved from a study of CD8 T cells in ankylosing spondylitis. Study-level findings and limits: Reactive arthritis synovial fluid and blood were previously reported to contain some motif variants. Disease-linked clones were reportedly significantly enriched in matched ankylosing spondylitis synovial fluid.

The junction had 3 bases not matched to a gene; V was cut back by 1 base and J by 3 bases. The CDR3 sequence is 17 residues long. Germline loops: CDR1 SGHAT, CDR2 FQNNGV. This clonotype appeared a few times. The antigen is unknown. Quantitative 5'-RACE was performed with molecular barcodes, and it yielded the TCR beta libraries. MiXCR, run by TCRdb on the 5' RACE reads, gives a single entry per CDR3 protein. Found here are some 200,000 distinct CDR3 sequences, approximately 24% of them singletons; the top ten hold less than 8.5%. The sequenced sample consisted of blood, either unsorted or a sorted T cell fraction (not recorded which). This rearrangement joins TRBV11-2 to TRBJ2-1; 13 positions agree with TRBD2. This clonotype was obtained from a male donor with ankylosing spondylitis or in good health (not recorded which). CDR3 region: CASSLVRTSGSYNEQFF. The CDR3 coding sequence is TGTGCCAGCAGCTTAGTCCGGACTAGCGGGAGCTACAATGAGCAGTTCTTC.